The sequence of this T cell receptor beta chain was determined in a study of T cell repertoires in cytomegalovirus infection. Findings and caveats of the study: Predominance within the ex vivo response was attributable to HLA-C-restricted CMV-specific TCR beta clonotypes.

Each CDR3 protein is one row after TCRdb ran MiXCR on the reads. Of some 920,000 distinct CDR3 sequences listed, less than 35% are singletons. The table lists this clonotype with a few counts. The antigen is undetermined. The germline gives CDR1 SNHLY, CDR2 FYNNEI. The J segment lost 2 bases and the V segment lost 9 bases, leaving 12 bases of the junction unmatched. The CDR3 is made up of 17 amino acids. The sample was cultured CD8+ T cells from PBMCs, taken from culture after CMV antigen stimulation. The receptor's source is a human donor in good health (CMV status not recorded). Some clones in this sample may be carry-over from other donors' samples. The gene calls are TRBV2 and TRBJ2-6, with 8 bases aligning to TRBD1. The CDR3 here is CASGAQTGGPGANVLTF. In nucleotides, the CDR3 is TGTGCCAGTGGGGCTCAAACAGGGGGGCCTGGGGCCAACGTCCTGACTTTC.